The clone carrying this TCR beta chain was detected only a few times. The sample originates from a study of patients and donors after allogeneic stem cell transplantation. MiXCR, run by TCRdb on the RT-PCR reads, gives a single entry per CDR3 protein. The table has about 88,000 distinct CDR3 sequences, 40% to 60% seen once. CDR3 size: 15 residues. Trimming took off 5 bases at V and 1 base at J, with 14 bases between the two ends. Germline values: CDR1 MNHEY, CDR2 SMNVEV (reference sequence). The sequence derives from a human donor who was either an allogeneic HSCT recipient or a stem cell or donor lymphocyte infusion donor (not recorded which). It is not recorded whose cells these are; they may come from a transplant donor. Specimen: blood, either unsorted or a sorted T cell fraction (not recorded which). The rearrangement joins TRBV27 to TRBJ1-1, with unresolved D. The CDR3 coding sequence is TGTGCCAGCAGTCTCCGGGTCCTTGGGAACACTGAAGCTTTCTTT. As protein: CASSLRVLGNTEAFF.